The present TCR beta chain was sequenced within a study of liver allograft versus peripheral blood T cells. In the study overall: Repertoires of T cell receptors in transplanted livers were compared with recipients' peripheral blood repertoires.

TCRdb redid the calling of the reads with MiXCR, one entry per CDR3 protein. The sample has 15,000 to 20,000 distinct CDR3 sequences; approximately 20% are singletons. This clonotype was counted at least ten times. The source is a human patient who had a liver transplant. Among the T cells, some may be from the graft donor.

CDR3 protein: CATSDTGLSDTQYF. Here the CDR3 DNA reads TGTGCCACCAGTGATACAGGGTTGTCAGATACGCAGTATTTT. The chain has TRBV24-1 and TRBJ2-3; D is possibly TRBD1 (6 bases). Trimming took off 3 bases at V and 4 bases at J, with 10 bases between the two ends. This CDR3 region has 14 residues. Germline loops: CDR1 KGHDR, CDR2 SFDVKD.